This T cell receptor beta chain was sequenced in a study of T cell changes during pregnancy in multiple sclerosis. Data came from immunoSEQ multiplex PCR; TCRdb stores just in-frame clones and leaves some out. Here the sample spans 45,000 or so clones, about 95% being singletons. This clone occurred once. Germline CDR1 LGHNA, CDR2 YSLEER. This CDR3 spans 17 amino acids. Trimming took off 11 bases at V and 6 bases at J, with 29 bases between the two ends. This specimen was peripheral blood, taken in the second trimester of pregnancy. The chain uses TRBV4-3 and TRBJ2-1, with D possibly matching TRBD2 (7 bases). This receptor was taken from a female donor with multiple sclerosis, enrolled in a pregnancy study. The CDR3 region has the DNA TGCGCCCAGGAGGGGGGGGCAGCGGACACACCCCGCAATGAGCAGTTCTTC. Its translation is CAQEGGAADTPRNEQFF.